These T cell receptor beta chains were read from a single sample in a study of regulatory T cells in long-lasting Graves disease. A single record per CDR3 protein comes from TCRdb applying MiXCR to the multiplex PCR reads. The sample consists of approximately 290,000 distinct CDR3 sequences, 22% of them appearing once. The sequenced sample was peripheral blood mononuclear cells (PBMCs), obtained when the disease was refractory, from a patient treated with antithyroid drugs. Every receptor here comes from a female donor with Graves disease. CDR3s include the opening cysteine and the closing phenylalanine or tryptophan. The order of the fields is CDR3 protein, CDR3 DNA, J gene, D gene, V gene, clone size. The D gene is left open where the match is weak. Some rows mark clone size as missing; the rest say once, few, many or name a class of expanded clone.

CDR3aa: CASSTKNPLAGGLDEQYF; CDR3nt: TGTGCCAGCAGCACCAAAAACCCACTAGCGGGAGGGTTAGACGAGCAGTACTTC; j_gene: TRBJ2-7; d_gene: TRBD2; v_gene: TRBV11-2; abundance: few
CDR3aa: CASSFGGYSYEQYF; CDR3nt: TGCGCCAGCAGCTTCGGGGGATACTCCTACGAGCAGTACTTC; j_gene: TRBJ2-7; d_gene: NA; v_gene: TRBV5-1; abundance: many
CDR3aa: CASSSSNRGLAETQYF; CDR3nt: TGTGCCAGCAGTTCCTCAAACAGGGGGCTAGCGGAGACCCAGTACTTC; j_gene: TRBJ2-5; d_gene: TRBD1; v_gene: TRBV28; abundance: many
CDR3aa: CASSSGYTGELFF; CDR3nt: TGTGCCAGCAGTTCAGGATACACCGGGGAGCTGTTTTTT; j_gene: TRBJ2-2; d_gene: NA; v_gene: TRBV28; abundance: many
CDR3aa: CASSQLIGNNSPLHF; CDR3nt: TGTGCCAGCAGCCAATTAATAGGAAACAATTCACCCCTCCACTTT; j_gene: TRBJ1-6; d_gene: NA; v_gene: TRBV7-9; abundance: NA
CDR3aa: CASSNEETQYF; CDR3nt: TGCGCCAGCAGCAACGAGGAGACCCAGTACTTC; j_gene: TRBJ2-5; d_gene: NA; v_gene: TRBV5-1; abundance: few
CDR3aa: CASSQEPPSNTGELFF; CDR3nt: TGCGCCAGCAGCCAGGAACCCCCTAGCAACACCGGGGAGCTGTTTTTT; j_gene: TRBJ2-2; d_gene: NA; v_gene: TRBV4-3; abundance: once
CDR3aa: CASSQSGSKETQYF; CDR3nt: TGTGCCAGCAGTCAAAGCGGGAGTAAAGAGACCCAGTACTTC; j_gene: TRBJ2-5; d_gene: TRBD2; v_gene: TRBV7-2; abundance: many
CDR3aa: CASSQDRRGAGVTYEQYF; CDR3nt: TGCGCCAGCAGCCAAGATCGGAGGGGAGCGGGAGTTACCTACGAGCAGTACTTC; j_gene: TRBJ2-7; d_gene: TRBD2; v_gene: TRBV4-3; abundance: NA
CDR3aa: CSASDSLREGYTF; CDR3nt: TGCAGTGCCAGCGACAGCTTAAGGGAGGGCTACACCTTC; j_gene: TRBJ1-2; d_gene: NA; v_gene: TRBV20-1; abundance: NA
CDR3aa: CASRQGAGNEQYF; CDR3nt: TGTGCCAGCCGTCAGGGGGCAGGAAACGAGCAGTACTTC; j_gene: TRBJ2-7; d_gene: TRBD1; v_gene: TRBV25-1; abundance: many
CDR3aa: CASSKPGQIYEQYF; CDR3nt: TGTGCCAGCAGTAAGCCGGGACAGATCTACGAGCAGTACTTC; j_gene: TRBJ2-7; d_gene: TRBD1; v_gene: TRBV28; abundance: many
CDR3aa: CASTDSRYNEQFF; CDR3nt: TGTGCCAGCACCGACAGCCGATACAATGAGCAGTTCTTC; j_gene: TRBJ2-1; d_gene: NA; v_gene: TRBV28; abundance: NA
CDR3aa: CASSEIGENTEAFF; CDR3nt: TGTGCCAGCAGTGAAATTGGGGAGAACACTGAAGCTTTCTTT; j_gene: TRBJ1-1; d_gene: NA; v_gene: TRBV6-1; abundance: many
CDR3aa: CASSYPSWGRGVTDTQYF; CDR3nt: TGTGCCAGCAGTTACCCGAGTTGGGGCAGAGGGGTCACAGATACGCAGTATTTT; j_gene: TRBJ2-3; d_gene: NA; v_gene: TRBV6-5; abundance: NA
CDR3aa: CSARQDLGDQPQHF; CDR3nt: TGCAGTGCCCGACAGGACTTGGGGGATCAGCCCCAGCATTTT; j_gene: TRBJ1-5; d_gene: NA; v_gene: TRBV20-1; abundance: few
CDR3aa: CASSLIVVGVNEKLFF; CDR3nt: TGTGCCAGCAGTTTAATCGTGGTAGGGGTGAATGAAAAACTGTTTTTT; j_gene: TRBJ1-4; d_gene: NA; v_gene: TRBV28; abundance: NA
CDR3aa: CASSLSGRKPEQYF; CDR3nt: TGTGCCAGCAGCCTTAGCGGGAGGAAGCCCGAGCAGTACTTC; j_gene: TRBJ2-7; d_gene: TRBD2; v_gene: TRBV28; abundance: many
CDR3aa: CASSSSGPRETQYF; CDR3nt: TGTGCCAGCAGCTCTTCTGGGCCGAGGGAGACCCAGTACTTC; j_gene: TRBJ2-5; d_gene: NA; v_gene: TRBV11-2; abundance: NA
CDR3aa: CASTYRLDSTYEQYF; CDR3nt: TGTGCCAGCACCTACCGGCTAGATTCCACCTACGAGCAGTACTTC; j_gene: TRBJ2-7; d_gene: NA; v_gene: TRBV6-1; abundance: many
CDR3aa: CASSLADRAHEQFF; CDR3nt: TGTGCCAGCAGCTTAGCGGACAGGGCGCATGAGCAGTTCTTC; j_gene: TRBJ2-1; d_gene: TRBD1; v_gene: TRBV7-2; abundance: NA
CDR3aa: CASSDSRGPGELFF; CDR3nt: TGTGCCAGCAGTGATTCCAGGGGACCCGGGGAGCTGTTTTTT; j_gene: TRBJ2-2; d_gene: NA; v_gene: TRBV6-1; abundance: NA
CDR3aa: CASSLESFEQYF; CDR3nt: TGTGCCAGCAGCTTAGAATCTTTCGAGCAGTACTTC; j_gene: TRBJ2-7; d_gene: NA; v_gene: TRBV7-2; abundance: NA
CDR3aa: CASRKTGPNYGYTF; CDR3nt: TGTGCCAGCAGGAAGACAGGGCCTAACTATGGCTACACCTTC; j_gene: TRBJ1-2; d_gene: TRBD1; v_gene: TRBV3-1; abundance: many
CDR3aa: CASSLERDGQPQHF; CDR3nt: TGTGCCAGCAGTTTAGAGCGGGACGGGCAGCCCCAGCATTTT; j_gene: TRBJ1-5; d_gene: NA; v_gene: TRBV12-3/TRBV12-4; abundance: few
CDR3aa: CASSLSRGLEIAYEQYF; CDR3nt: TGTGCCAGCAGCTTAAGCCGCGGACTAGAGATTGCATACGAGCAGTACTTC; j_gene: TRBJ2-7; d_gene: TRBD2; v_gene: TRBV7-3; abundance: NA
CDR3aa: CAASVTGGVSGANVLTF; CDR3nt: TGTGCCGCCAGCGTGACAGGGGGGGTTTCTGGGGCCAACGTCCTGACTTTC; j_gene: TRBJ2-6; d_gene: TRBD1; v_gene: TRBV28; abundance: few
CDR3aa: CAISGSHTENTEAFF; CDR3nt: TGTGCCATCAGTGGATCCCACACAGAGAACACTGAAGCTTTCTTT; j_gene: TRBJ1-1; d_gene: NA; v_gene: TRBV10-3; abundance: few
CDR3aa: CASSLAAGPLLAKNIQYF; CDR3nt: TGTGCCAGCAGCTTAGCAGCTGGACCACTACTAGCCAAAAACATTCAGTACTTC; j_gene: TRBJ2-4; d_gene: NA; v_gene: TRBV7-2; abundance: few
CDR3aa: CASSLAGTAGETQYF; CDR3nt: TGTGCCAGCAGCTTAGCTGGGACCGCCGGGGAGACCCAGTACTTC; j_gene: TRBJ2-5; d_gene: NA; v_gene: TRBV7-9; abundance: NA